A single sample is the source of the 5 T cell receptor beta chains below, sequenced in a study of blood T cell repertoires in COVID-19. Assay used: immunoSEQ multiplex PCR; TCRdb lists only in-frame clones, some missing. The repertoire holds about 190,000 clones, 88% seen once, with roughly 2% in the top ten. The specimen sequenced was peripheral blood. The receptors originated from a man between 65 and 80 years old with active or convalescent COVID-19.

The J gene is TRBJ2-1, the V gene TRBV6-2 or TRBV6-3; 12 bases are shared with TRBD2. The CDR3 extends over 16 amino acids. Looked up from germline, CDR1 is MNHEY and CDR2 is SVGEGT. V lost 5 bases to trimming and J lost 6 bases; unmatched junction nucleotides: 8. The CDR3, as DNA: TGTGCCAGCAGTCGCCTAGCGGGAGGGCCCGGCAATGAGCAGTTCTTC. Translation gives CASSRLAGGPGNEQFF.

The V gene is TRBV2, the J gene TRBJ2-5, with TRBD2 as a possible D gene (6 bases). The CDR3 spans 15 residues. Germline V lookup: CDR1 SNHLY, CDR2 FYNNEI. V lost 4 bases and J 4 bases, leaving 16 bases between the germline ends. The CDR3 is CASSALLARRETQYF. DNA for the CDR3: TGTGCCAGCAGTGCCCTACTAGCCCGAAGAGAGACCCAGTACTTC.

V is TRBV10-3 and J is TRBJ2-3, with 11 bases fitting TRBD2. CDR3 size: 18 residues. V lost 5 bases to trimming and J lost 4 bases; unmatched junction nucleotides: 14. From germline, CDR1 is ENHRY and CDR2 SYGVKD. The DNA for the CDR3 is TGTGCCATCAGTAGGGTTGAGGCTAGCGGGGGGAACCCAGATACGCAGTATTTT. Amino acids: CAISRVEASGGNPDTQYF.

The chain is built from TRBV5-1 and TRBJ2-5; 8 positions agree with TRBD1. Germline V gene lookup returns CDR1 SGHRS and CDR2 YFSETQ. This CDR3 comprises 15 residues. V was pared by 4 bases and J by 5 bases, with 10 bases of the junction left unmatched. CDR3 sequence (DNA): TGCGCCAGCAGCCCAAACAGGGGGTCCGGGGAGACCCAGTACTTC. This codes for CASSPNRGSGETQYF.

The chain recombines TRBV5-4 with TRBJ1-6; D unresolved. V lost 2 bases, J lost 7 bases, and 13 bases lay in between. CDR1 and CDR2 from the germline V gene are SGHNT and YYREEE (reference sequence). The CDR3 contains 15 residues. The CDR3 spells CASSLGGGLNSPLHF. The CDR3 DNA sequence: TGTGCCAGCAGCTTAGGAGGAGGCTTAAATTCACCCCTCCACTTT.